Below are 27 T cell receptor beta chains sequenced from a single sample in a study of vaccination and CD4 T cells after COVID-19. The Oncomine TCR Beta short-read assay sequenced DNA from cultured CD4+ T cells. One entry per CDR3 protein, called by TCRdb with MiXCR from the PCR reads. In the table there are under 15,000 distinct CDR3 sequences, about 44% of which are singletons. The antigens for these receptors are not known. Treatment described: roughly 10-day PBMC culture with coronavirus spike peptide pools or control peptides (ViraFEST assay). What was sequenced was CD4+ T cells from blood, cultured in vitro. These receptors all stem from a human donor who had recovered from COVID-19.

This chain links TRBV28 with TRBJ2-5; D possibly corresponds to TRBD1 (6 bases). Per germline, CDR1 MDHEN and CDR2 SYDVKM. V lost 0 bases and J 0 bases, leaving 11 bases between the germline ends. This CDR3 contains 16 residues. CDR3 DNA sequence: TGTGCCAGCAGTTTATGGGGGGCCGCTTACCAAGAGACCCAGTACTTC. Its translation is CASSLWGAAYQETQYF. Drawing the rest from reference TRBV28 and TRBJ2-5, the complete variable domain is DVKVTQSSRYLVKRTGEKVFLECVQDMDHENMFWYRQDPGLGLRLIYFSYDVKMKEKGDIPEGYSVSREKKERFSLILESASTNQTSMYLCASSLWGAAYQETQYFGPGTRLLVL.

The chain is built from TRBV24-1 and TRBJ2-5, with D perhaps given as TRBD1 or TRBD2 (5 bases each). Looked up from germline, CDR1 is KGHDR and CDR2 is SFDVKD. V was shortened by 4 bases and J by 5 bases, with 13 bases between the two germline ends. The CDR3 runs 14 residues. CDR3 in DNA: TGTGCCACCAGTGACACCGACAGAGGGGAGACCCAGTACTTC. Residues: CATSDTDRGETQYF.

The rearrangement joins TRBV3-1 to TRBJ2-1, with no clear D. V dropped 4 bases and J dropped 11 bases, with 12 bases sitting between them. This CDR3 has 12 residues. Germline V lookup: CDR1 LGHDT, CDR2 YNNKEL (reference sequence). CDR3 DNA sequence: TGTGCCAGCAGCCCTCAAGGGCTAAAGCAGTTCTTC. It specifies CASSPQGLKQFF.

The chain uses TRBV2 and TRBJ1-5, with D unclear. The V gene's germline CDR1 is SNHLY and CDR2 FYNNEI. V lost 6 bases, J lost 1 base, and 13 bases lay in between. The CDR3 consists of 15 residues. CDR3: CASSALEGSNQPQHF. CDR3 DNA: TGTGCCAGCAGCGCACTCGAGGGCAGCAATCAGCCCCAGCATTTT.

This chain links TRBV2 with TRBJ2-7; D tentatively fits TRBD1 or TRBD2 (5 bases each). CDR1 SNHLY and CDR2 FYNNEI come from the germline V gene. There are 14 residues in the CDR3. Trimming took off 7 bases at V and 1 base at J, with 14 bases between the two ends. The chain's CDR3 is CASTPGPVSYEQYF. For the CDR3, the DNA is TGTGCCAGCACCCCGGGACCCGTATCCTACGAGCAGTACTTC.

The rearrangement joins TRBV5-8 to TRBJ1-5, with D hard to call. V was pared by 6 bases and J by 3 bases, with 19 bases between. This CDR3 contains 16 residues. Germline values: CDR1 SGHTS, CDR2 YDEGEE. The CDR3: CASTQNPGWTNQPQHF. For the CDR3, the DNA is TGTGCCAGCACCCAAAATCCGGGATGGACCAATCAGCCCCAGCATTTT.

The chain has TRBV4-1 and TRBJ1-1, with no clear D. The germline V and J ends were trimmed by 1 base and 1 base, with 7 bases remaining between them. Germline loops: CDR1 MGHRA, CDR2 YSYEKL. This CDR3 spans 14 amino acids. The CDR3 DNA follows: TGCGCCAGCAGCCAAGTGGCGGGGAACACTGAAGCTTTCTTT. Translation gives CASSQVAGNTEAFF.

This clonotype was picked up a small number of times. The chain employs TRBV20-1 and TRBJ2-7; 7 positions agree with TRBD2. There are 14 residues in the CDR3. Germline lookup yields CDR1 DFQATT and CDR2 SNEGSKA (reference sequence). V lost 5 bases to trimming and J lost 5 bases; unmatched junction nucleotides: 12. CDR3 sequence (DNA): TGCAGTGCTCGAGGGACTACCAGATTGGACGAGCAGTACTTC. This gives the protein CSARGTTRLDEQYF.

This chain connects TRBV18 to TRBJ1-6, with 10 bases matching TRBD1. CDR1 is KGHSH, CDR2 LQKENI, per germline. This CDR3 has 17 amino acids. V lost 5 bases and J lost 8; bases outside the gene matches: 12. The DNA for the CDR3 is TGTGCCAGCTCATCGTCCGTGGGACAGGGGTTTGATTCACCCCTCCACTTT. It specifies CASSSSVGQGFDSPLHF.

The gene calls are TRBV20-1 and TRBJ2-7; a possible D gene is TRBD2 (6 bases). V shed 7 bases and J shed 0 bases, with 25 bases lying between them. The CDR3 spans 17 residues. Germline V gene data show CDR1 as DFQATT and CDR2 as SNEGSKA (reference sequence). DNA of the CDR3: TGCAGTGGCCGGGGAGGAGTAGCTACTGAATACTCCTACGAGCAGTACTTC. This sequence encodes CSGRGGVATEYSYEQYF.

The chain combines TRBV7-2 with TRBJ2-5, with 11 bases aligning to TRBD2. The CDR3 has 13 residues. V was pared by 7 bases and J by 7 bases, with 5 bases of the junction left unmatched. Germline V gene sequence: CDR1 SGHTA, CDR2 FQGNSA. CDR3 nucleotides: TGTGCCAGCATGGGGCTAGCGGGAGGGACCCAGTACTTC. It codes for CASMGLAGGTQYF.

This chain links TRBV5-4 with TRBJ2-5; the D gene could be TRBD1 or TRBD2 (5 bases each). V lost 4 bases and J 5 bases, leaving 18 bases between the germline ends. The length of the CDR3 is 15 residues. Germline V gene data show CDR1 as SGHNT and CDR2 as YYREEE (reference sequence). Here the CDR3 DNA reads TGTGCCAGCAGCGCGGAATCTACGGGGCGGGAGACCCAGTACTTC. It is translated as CASSAESTGRETQYF. Complete variable domain (other parts from reference TRBV5-4 and TRBJ2-5): ETGVTQSPTHLIKTRGQQVTLRCSSQSGHNTVSWYQQALGQGPQFIFQYYREEENGRGNFPPRFSGLQFPNYSSELNVNALELDDSALYLCASSAESTGRETQYFGPGTRLLVL.

This clonotype was seen only a few times. This chain joins TRBV24-1 and TRBJ2-7; D unresolved. Germline V lookup: CDR1 KGHDR, CDR2 SFDVKD. The germline V and J ends were trimmed by 2 bases and 3 bases, with 1 base remaining between them. This CDR3 contains 11 residues. The CDR3 DNA sequence: TGTGCCACCAGTGATTACTACGAGCAGTACTTC. This codes for CATSDYYEQYF.

In nucleotides, the CDR3 is TGTGCCAGCAGTGGAACAGGGGGGGGTGAGCAGTTCTTC. Translating gives CASSGTGGGEQFF. The chain carries TRBV25-1 and TRBJ2-1; tentatively, D is TRBD1 (8 bases). V gave up 4 bases and J gave up 9 bases, with 13 bases separating them. The germline V gene has CDR1 MGHDK and CDR2 SYGVNS. The CDR3 runs 13 residues. The whole variable domain, remainder taken from reference TRBV25-1 and TRBJ2-1, is EADIYQTPRYLVIGTGKKITLECSQTMGHDKMYWYQQDPGMELHLIHYSYGVNSTEKGDLSSESTVSRIRTEHFPLTLESARPSHTSQYLCASSGTGGGEQFFGPGTRLTVL.

This clonotype occurred a few times. The CDR3 protein is CSARDRGQGDTGELFF. The CDR3 coding sequence is TGCAGTGCTAGAGATCGGGGCCAGGGAGACACCGGGGAGCTGTTTTTT. This chain uses TRBV20-1 with TRBJ2-2, with D perhaps given as TRBD1 or TRBD2 (5 bases each). Trimming stripped 0 bases from V and 3 bases from J, with 14 bases between. The CDR3 has 16 amino acids. The germline V gene has CDR1 DFQATT and CDR2 SNEGSKA (reference sequence).

This clonotype showed up just a few times. This chain connects TRBV7-2 to TRBJ2-5, with D possibly TRBD1 on 5 matching bases. V lost 5 bases and J 5 bases, leaving 18 bases between the germline ends. The CDR3 has 15 amino acids. Germline V gene data show CDR1 as SGHTA and CDR2 as FQGNSA. The CDR3 DNA reads as TGTGCCAGCAGCGGCAGACAGCTCCTGGGGGAGACCCAGTACTTC. It codes for CASSGRQLLGETQYF. The variable domain in full, completed from reference TRBV7-2 and TRBJ2-5, reads GAGVSQSPSNKVTEKGKDVELRCDPISGHTALYWYRQSLGQGLEFLIYFQGNSAPDKSGLPSDRFSAERTGGSVSTLTIQRTQQEDSAVYLCASSGRQLLGETQYFGPGTRLLVL.

V and J are TRBV7-9 and TRBJ2-1, with a tentative D call TRBD2 (6 bases). This CDR3 is built from 14 residues. Trimming took 5 bases from V and 8 from J, leaving 16 bases between them. Germline CDR1 is SEHNR and CDR2 is FQNEAQ (reference sequence). Here the CDR3 DNA reads TGTGCCAGCAGCAAAGGGACTGGCGGCGATGAGCAGTTCTTC. It encodes CASSKGTGGDEQFF.

This clonotype was detected a few times. CDR3 residues: CASSYVNSPLHF. CDR3 nucleotides: TGTGCCAGCAGTTACGTGAATTCACCCCTCCACTTT. The chain combines TRBV6-5 with TRBJ1-6; D ambiguous. CDR1 is MNHEY and CDR2 is SVGAGI in the germline V gene. The germline V and J ends were trimmed by 2 bases and 7 bases, with 3 bases remaining between them. The CDR3 is 12 residues long.

This clonotype showed up just a few times. The chain combines TRBV9 with TRBJ1-1; tentative D call: TRBD1 (5 bases). Germline values: CDR1 SGDLS, CDR2 YYNGEE. CDR3 size: 17 residues. The V end lost 6 bases, the J end lost 3 bases, and 24 bases lay between the germline ends. CDR3: CASIPRGPAADHTEAFF. The CDR3 DNA reads as TGTGCCAGCATCCCACGGGGCCCAGCGGCGGATCACACTGAAGCTTTCTTT. The full variable domain, in which reference TRBV9 and TRBJ1-1 provide the parts outside the CDR3, is DSGVTQTPKHLITATGQRVTLRCSPRSGDLSVYWYQQSLDQGLQFLIQYYNGEERAKGNILERFSAQQFPDLHSELNLSSLELGDSALYFCASIPRGPAADHTEAFFGQGTRLTVV.

This clonotype was found a few times. This chain joins TRBV24-1 and TRBJ2-1, with D possibly TRBD2 on 6 matching bases. CDR3 length: 16 residues. Germline values: CDR1 KGHDR, CDR2 SFDVKD. Trimming cost V 4 bases and J 4 bases, with 16 bases left between them. The CDR3 DNA sequence: TGTGCCACCAGTGACCCCGGGGTAGCGGATTACAATGAGCAGTTCTTC. Encoded protein: CATSDPGVADYNEQFF.

As DNA, the CDR3 is TGTGCCAGCAGCTTTGGTGGGAGTAGGGAGACCCAGTACTTC. Protein sequence: CASSFGGSRETQYF. J is TRBJ2-5 and V is TRBV7-2; perhaps TRBD2 as D (5 bases). This CDR3 contains 14 residues. V was cut by 3 bases and J by 5 bases, with 13 bases left in between. The V gene's germline CDR1 is SGHTA and CDR2 FQGNSA.

CDR3 in DNA: TGTGCCAGCTCCCGGGTTTGGGGTGAAAAACTGTTTTTT. This sequence encodes CASSRVWGEKLFF. The J gene is TRBJ1-4, the V gene TRBV6-1; no clear D gene. CDR1 and CDR2 from the germline V gene are MNHNS and SASEGT. The CDR3 length is 13 residues. Trimming cost V 8 bases and J 7 bases, with 14 bases left between them.

This rearrangement joins TRBV24-1 to TRBJ2-6, with a possible D match to TRBD2 (7 bases). The CDR3 spans 19 residues. The germline CDR1 and CDR2 sequences are KGHDR and SFDVKD. V gave up 9 bases and J gave up 0 bases, with 23 bases separating them. The CDR3 coding sequence is TGTGCCACCTCTCTGGGTTCGGGGGGCCTGGTCTCTGGGGCCAACGTCCTGACTTTC. It specifies CATSLGSGGLVSGANVLTF.

The chain uses TRBV27 and TRBJ2-5, with TRBD2 identical over 10 bases. CDR1 is MNHEY, CDR2 SMNVEV, per germline (reference sequence). V dropped 0 bases and J dropped 4; count of bases not matched to a gene: 8. CDR3 length equals 17 residues. DNA of the CDR3: TGTGCCAGCAGTTTATCGGTCCCTAGCGGGAGTCGAGAGACCCAGTACTTC. Amino acid sequence: CASSLSVPSGSRETQYF.

This clonotype was found a few times. V usage is TRBV10-1 and J usage is TRBJ2-7, with D perhaps TRBD2 (6 bases). The germline V gene encodes CDR1 WNHNN and CDR2 SYGVQD (reference sequence). V was pared by 7 bases and J by 3 bases, with 13 bases between. This CDR3 spans 13 amino acids. For the CDR3, the DNA is TGCGCCAGCATCACTAGCCTTTTCTACGAGCAGTACTTC. This encodes CASITSLFYEQYF.

The chain couples TRBV7-2 to TRBJ1-1; D unclear. This CDR3 is built from 15 residues. V lost 0 bases, J lost 1 base, and 9 bases lay in between. Germline values: CDR1 SGHTA, CDR2 FQGNSA. The DNA for the CDR3 is TGTGCCAGCAGCTTAGCTCCCCGGTCGAACACTGAAGCTTTCTTT. Amino acid sequence: CASSLAPRSNTEAFF.

This sequence joins TRBV20-1 and TRBJ1-1, with a weak D call TRBD1 (5 bases). Trimming pared 7 bases from V and 1 base from J, leaving 16 bases between. The CDR3 totals 14 residues. From germline, CDR1 is DFQATT and CDR2 SNEGSKA (reference sequence). This CDR3 is CSVVRDLRNTEAFF. The CDR3 nucleotides read TGCAGTGTAGTAAGGGACCTAAGGAACACTGAAGCTTTCTTT.